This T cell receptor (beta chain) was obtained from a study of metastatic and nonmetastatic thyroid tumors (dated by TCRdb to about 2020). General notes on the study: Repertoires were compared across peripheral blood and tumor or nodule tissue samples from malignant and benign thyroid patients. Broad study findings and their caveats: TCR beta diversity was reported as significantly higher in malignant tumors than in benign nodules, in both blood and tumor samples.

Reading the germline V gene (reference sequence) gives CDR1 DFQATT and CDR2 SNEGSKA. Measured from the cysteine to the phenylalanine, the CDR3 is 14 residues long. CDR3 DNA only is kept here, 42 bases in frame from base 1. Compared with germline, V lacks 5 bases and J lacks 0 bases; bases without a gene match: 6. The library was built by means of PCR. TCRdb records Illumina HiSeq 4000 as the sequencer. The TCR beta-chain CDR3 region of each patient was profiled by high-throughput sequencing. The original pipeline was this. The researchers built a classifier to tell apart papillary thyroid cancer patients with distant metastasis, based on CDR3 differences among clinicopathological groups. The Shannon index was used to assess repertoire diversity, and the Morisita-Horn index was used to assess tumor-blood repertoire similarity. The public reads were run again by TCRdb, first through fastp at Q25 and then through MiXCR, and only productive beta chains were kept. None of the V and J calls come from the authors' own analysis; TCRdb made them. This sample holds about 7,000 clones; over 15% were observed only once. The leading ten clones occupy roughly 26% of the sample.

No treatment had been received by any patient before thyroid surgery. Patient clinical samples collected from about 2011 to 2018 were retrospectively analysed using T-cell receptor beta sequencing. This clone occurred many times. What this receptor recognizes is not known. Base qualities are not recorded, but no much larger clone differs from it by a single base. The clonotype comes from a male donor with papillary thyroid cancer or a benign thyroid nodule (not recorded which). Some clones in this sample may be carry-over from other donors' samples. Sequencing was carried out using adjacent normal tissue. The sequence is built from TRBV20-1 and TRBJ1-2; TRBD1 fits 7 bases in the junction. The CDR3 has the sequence CSAAGTAANYGYTF. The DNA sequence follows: TGCAGTGCTGCCGGGACAGCGGCTAACTATGGCTACACCTTC.